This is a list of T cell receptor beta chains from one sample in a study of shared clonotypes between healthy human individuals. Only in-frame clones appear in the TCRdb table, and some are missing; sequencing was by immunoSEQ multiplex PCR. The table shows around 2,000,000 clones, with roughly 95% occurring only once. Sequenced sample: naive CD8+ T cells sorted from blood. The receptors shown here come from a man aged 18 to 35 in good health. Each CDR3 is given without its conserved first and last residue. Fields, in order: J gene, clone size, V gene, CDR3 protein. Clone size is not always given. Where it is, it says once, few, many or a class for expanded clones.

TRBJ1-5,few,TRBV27,ASSLSAGAGNQPQH
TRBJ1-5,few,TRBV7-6,ASSFASGSQPQH
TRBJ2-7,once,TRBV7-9,ASRPPGTESEQY
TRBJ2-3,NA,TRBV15,ATNGARTDTQY
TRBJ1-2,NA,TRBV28,ASSSWTDQYGYT
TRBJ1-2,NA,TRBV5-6,ASSSTTGASGYT
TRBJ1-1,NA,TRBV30,AWNDPRGQYTEAF
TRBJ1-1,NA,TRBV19,ASSMTANGNTEAF
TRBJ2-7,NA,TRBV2,ASVRGAYEQY
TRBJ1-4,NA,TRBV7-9,ASSRDRVNEKLF
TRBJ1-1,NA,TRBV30,AWNVPNTEAF
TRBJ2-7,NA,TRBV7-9,ASSPRQGPFTYEQY
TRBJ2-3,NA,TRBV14,ASSRPSTDTQY
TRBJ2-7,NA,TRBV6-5,ASSYSTGYEQY
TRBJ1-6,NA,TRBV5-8,ASSGLGRQSSYNSPLH
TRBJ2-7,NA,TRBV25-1,ASSETGGWDEQY
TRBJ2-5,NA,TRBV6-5,ASSYFLGVQETQY
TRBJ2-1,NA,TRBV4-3,ASSQEWVTPEQF
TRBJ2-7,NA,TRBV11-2,ASSLGGPSYEQY
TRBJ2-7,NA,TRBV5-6,ASSPSGQTYEQY
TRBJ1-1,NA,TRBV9,ASSPGFGEAF
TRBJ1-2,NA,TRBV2,ASSETRDTPDSNYGYT
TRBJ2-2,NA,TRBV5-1,ATPIAGELF
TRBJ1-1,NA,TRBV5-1,ASSSRWESDGPMNTEAF
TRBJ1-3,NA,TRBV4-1,ASSQVGSGGNTIY
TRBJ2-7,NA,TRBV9,ASSQETSDSYEQY
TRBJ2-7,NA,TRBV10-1,ASSETGAYEQY
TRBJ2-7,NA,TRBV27,ASRFGGMGEQY
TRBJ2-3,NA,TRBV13,ASSSGLRVDTQY
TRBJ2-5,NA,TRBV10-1,ASSEAKGGTQY
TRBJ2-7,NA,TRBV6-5,ASSYSGGANYYEQY
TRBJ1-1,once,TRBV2,ASSEWANEAF
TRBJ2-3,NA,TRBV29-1,SVEDPRGTDTQY
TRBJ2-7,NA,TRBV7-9,ASSSDHTGTPYEQY
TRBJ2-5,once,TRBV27,ASSLSGEIKTQY
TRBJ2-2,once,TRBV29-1,SGTMSGELF
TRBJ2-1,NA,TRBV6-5,ASSYTGTSGYNEQF
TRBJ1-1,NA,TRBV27,ASSRDRGSTEAF
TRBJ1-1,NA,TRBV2,ASSDSGPATEAF
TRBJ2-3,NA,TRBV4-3,ASSQLPGLAGTDTQY
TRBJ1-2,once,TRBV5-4,ASSFQGSGYGYT
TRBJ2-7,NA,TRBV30,AWTSGSDEQY
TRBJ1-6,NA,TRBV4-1,ASSQDSRNSPLH
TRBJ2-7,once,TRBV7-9,ASSLSPGLAGNHYEQY
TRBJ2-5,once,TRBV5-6,ASSLGEAYGETQY
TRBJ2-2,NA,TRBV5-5,ASSLADHWELF
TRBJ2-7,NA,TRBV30,AWSVVGHEQY
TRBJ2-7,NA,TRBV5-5,ASQPPSGGEQY
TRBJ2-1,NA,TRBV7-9,ASSLGFMGLAYNEQF
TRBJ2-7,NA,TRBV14,ASRQGQGFYEQY
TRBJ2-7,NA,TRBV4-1,ASSEEPGLAGPYEQY
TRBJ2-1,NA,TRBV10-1,ASSELAGGREEQF
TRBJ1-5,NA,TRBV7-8,ASSLEGNSNQPQH
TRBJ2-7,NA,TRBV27,ASSPGLANYEQY
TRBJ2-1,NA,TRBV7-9,ASSLVQADNEQF
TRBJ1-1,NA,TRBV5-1,ASSLAGTGEAF
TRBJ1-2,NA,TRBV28,ASSDGWGDGYT
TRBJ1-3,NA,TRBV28,ASSFRVSGNTIY